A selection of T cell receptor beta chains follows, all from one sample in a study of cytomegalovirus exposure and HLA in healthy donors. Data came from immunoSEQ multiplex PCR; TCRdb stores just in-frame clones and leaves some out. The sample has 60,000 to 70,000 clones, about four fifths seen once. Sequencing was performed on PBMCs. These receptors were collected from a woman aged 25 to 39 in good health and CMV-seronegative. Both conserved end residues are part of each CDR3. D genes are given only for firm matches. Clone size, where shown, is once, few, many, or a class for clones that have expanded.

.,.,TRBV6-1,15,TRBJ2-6,CASSEDGSGANVLTF,TGTGCCAGCAGTGAAGACGGCTCTGGGGCCAACGTCCTGACTTTC
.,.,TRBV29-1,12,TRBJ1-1,CSVPLTLTEAFF,TGCAGCGTCCCCTTGACTCTTACTGAAGCTTTCTTT
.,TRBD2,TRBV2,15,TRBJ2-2,CASIAGTSGTGELFF,TGTGCCAGTATAGCCGGGACTAGCGGCACCGGGGAGCTGTTTTTT
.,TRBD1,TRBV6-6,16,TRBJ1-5,CASRGGGDSLLRPQHF,TGTGCCAGCAGGGGGGGCGGGGACAGCCTTTTGAGGCCCCAGCATTTT
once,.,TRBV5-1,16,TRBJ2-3,CASSLEVGGPADTQYF,TGCGCCAGCAGCTTGGAGGTGGGGGGGCCCGCAGATACGCAGTATTTT
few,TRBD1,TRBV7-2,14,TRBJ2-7,CASSWLQGGGEQYF,TGTGCCAGCAGCTGGTTACAGGGGGGCGGGGAGCAGTACTTC
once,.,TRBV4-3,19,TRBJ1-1,CASSQEPEWTVEMNTEAFF,TGCGCCAGCAGCCAAGAGCCCGAGTGGACAGTCGAAATGAACACTGAAGCTTTCTTT
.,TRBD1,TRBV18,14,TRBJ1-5,CASSDRRDNQPQHF,TGTGCCAGCTCGGACAGGCGGGACAATCAGCCCCAGCATTTT
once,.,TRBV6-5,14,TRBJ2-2,CASSYDSRTGELFF,TGTGCCAGCAGTTACGACAGCAGGACCGGGGAGCTGTTTTTT
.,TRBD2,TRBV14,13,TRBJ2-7,CASSQPLADEQYF,TGTGCCAGCAGCCAGCCGCTAGCGGACGAGCAGTACTTC
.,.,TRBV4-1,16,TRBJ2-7,CASSQLQGQGGSEQYF,TGCGCCAGCAGCCAATTGCAAGGACAGGGAGGGTCCGAGCAGTACTTC
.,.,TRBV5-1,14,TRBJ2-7,CASSQDGGGYEQYF,TGCGCCAGCAGCCAGGACGGAGGAGGCTACGAGCAGTACTTC
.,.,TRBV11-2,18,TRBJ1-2,CASSLDLNAGAGSRGYTF,TGTGCCAGCAGCTTAGATCTAAATGCGGGAGCTGGCAGCAGGGGCTACACCTTC
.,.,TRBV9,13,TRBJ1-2,CASTPSGVYGYTF,TGTGCCAGCACCCCATCAGGGGTTTATGGCTACACCTTC
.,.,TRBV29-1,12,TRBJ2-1,CSVHAVYNEQFF,TGCAGCGTTCACGCGGTCTACAATGAGCAGTTCTTC
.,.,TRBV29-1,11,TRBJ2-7,CSVGQNYEQYF,TGCAGCGTTGGGCAGAACTACGAGCAGTACTTC
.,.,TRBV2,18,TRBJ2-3,CASSGGLGPATSTDTQYF,TGTGCCAGCAGTGGAGGGTTGGGCCCGGCGACCAGCACAGATACGCAGTATTTT
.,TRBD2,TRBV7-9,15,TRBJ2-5,CASSRAAGGQETQYF,TGTGCCAGCAGCCGCGCGGCGGGGGGGCAAGAGACCCAGTACTTC
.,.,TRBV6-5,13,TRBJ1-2,CASSYGPLVGYTF,TGTGCCAGCAGTTACGGGCCGCTGGTAGGCTACACCTTC
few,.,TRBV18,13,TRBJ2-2,CASSREVAGELFF,TGTGCCAGCTCACGCGAGGTGGCCGGGGAGCTGTTTTTT
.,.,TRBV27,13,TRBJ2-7,CASSLTGHYEQYF,TGTGCCAGCAGTTTAACTGGACACTACGAGCAGTACTTC
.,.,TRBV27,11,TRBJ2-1,CASSQYNEQFF,TGTGCCAGCAGTCAGTACAATGAGCAGTTCTTC
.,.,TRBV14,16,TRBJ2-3,CASSPPGAHGYDTQYF,TGTGCCAGCAGCCCCCCAGGGGCCCACGGATATGATACGCAGTATTTT
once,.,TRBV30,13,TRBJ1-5,CAWSVDHEEPQHF,TGTGCCTGGAGTGTAGATCACGAGGAGCCCCAGCATTTT
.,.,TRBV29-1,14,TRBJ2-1,CSVGHLSSYNEQFF,TGCAGCGTAGGACACTTGAGCTCCTACAATGAGCAGTTCTTC
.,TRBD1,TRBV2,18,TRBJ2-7,CASSEALMSAGGSYEQYF,TGTGCCAGCAGTGAAGCGCTTATGTCGGCAGGGGGCTCGTACGAGCAGTACTTC
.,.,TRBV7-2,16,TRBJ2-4,CASSFNSGLAKNIQYF,TGTGCCAGCAGCTTTAATAGCGGTCTAGCCAAAAACATTCAGTACTTC
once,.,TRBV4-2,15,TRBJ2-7,CASSQDRGVHYEQYF,TGTGCCAGCAGCCAAGACAGGGGGGTTCACTACGAGCAGTACTTC
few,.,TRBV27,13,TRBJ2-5,CASSLGRVETQYF,TGTGCCAGCAGTTTAGGGCGGGTGGAGACCCAGTACTTC
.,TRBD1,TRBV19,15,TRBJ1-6,CASSIGGTGNSPLHF,TGTGCCAGTAGTATAGGCGGGACAGGGAATTCACCCCTCCACTTT
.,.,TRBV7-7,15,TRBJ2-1,CASSLDQGGYNEQFF,TGTGCCAGCAGCCTGGATCAAGGGGGTTACAATGAGCAGTTCTTC
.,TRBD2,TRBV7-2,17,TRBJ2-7,CASSLATSGGSSYEQYF,TGTGCCAGCAGCTTAGCGACTAGCGGGGGAAGCTCCTACGAGCAGTACTTC
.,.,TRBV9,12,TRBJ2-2,CASSVTGGELFF,TGTGCCAGCAGCGTCACGGGGGGGGAGCTGTTTTTT
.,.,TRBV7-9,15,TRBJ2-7,CASSLALGGSYEQYF,TGTGCCAGCAGCTTAGCGCTGGGGGGATCCTACGAGCAGTACTTC
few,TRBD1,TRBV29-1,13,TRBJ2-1,CSVGQGDYNEQFF,TGCAGCGTCGGACAGGGGGACTACAATGAGCAGTTCTTC
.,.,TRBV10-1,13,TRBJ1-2,CASSDQGSHGYTF,TGCGCCAGCAGTGATCAGGGGTCCCATGGCTACACCTTC
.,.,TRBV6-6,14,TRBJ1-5,CASSSGRGNQPQHF,TGTGCCAGCAGTTCAGGGCGCGGCAATCAGCCCCAGCATTTT
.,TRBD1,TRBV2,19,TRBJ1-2,CASSLYPGWAGQLNYGYTF,TGTGCCAGCAGTCTGTACCCTGGTTGGGCGGGACAGCTAAACTATGGCTACACCTTC
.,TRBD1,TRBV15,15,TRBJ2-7,CATSSPGTGVLEQYF,TGTGCCACCAGCAGCCCCGGGACAGGGGTCCTCGAGCAGTACTTC
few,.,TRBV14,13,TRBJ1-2,CASSQGKGGGYTF,TGTGCCAGCAGCCAAGGGAAAGGAGGGGGCTACACCTTC
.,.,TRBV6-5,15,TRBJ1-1,CASTPRGGAGAEAFF,TGTGCCAGCACCCCGAGGGGGGGCGCGGGTGCTGAAGCTTTCTTT